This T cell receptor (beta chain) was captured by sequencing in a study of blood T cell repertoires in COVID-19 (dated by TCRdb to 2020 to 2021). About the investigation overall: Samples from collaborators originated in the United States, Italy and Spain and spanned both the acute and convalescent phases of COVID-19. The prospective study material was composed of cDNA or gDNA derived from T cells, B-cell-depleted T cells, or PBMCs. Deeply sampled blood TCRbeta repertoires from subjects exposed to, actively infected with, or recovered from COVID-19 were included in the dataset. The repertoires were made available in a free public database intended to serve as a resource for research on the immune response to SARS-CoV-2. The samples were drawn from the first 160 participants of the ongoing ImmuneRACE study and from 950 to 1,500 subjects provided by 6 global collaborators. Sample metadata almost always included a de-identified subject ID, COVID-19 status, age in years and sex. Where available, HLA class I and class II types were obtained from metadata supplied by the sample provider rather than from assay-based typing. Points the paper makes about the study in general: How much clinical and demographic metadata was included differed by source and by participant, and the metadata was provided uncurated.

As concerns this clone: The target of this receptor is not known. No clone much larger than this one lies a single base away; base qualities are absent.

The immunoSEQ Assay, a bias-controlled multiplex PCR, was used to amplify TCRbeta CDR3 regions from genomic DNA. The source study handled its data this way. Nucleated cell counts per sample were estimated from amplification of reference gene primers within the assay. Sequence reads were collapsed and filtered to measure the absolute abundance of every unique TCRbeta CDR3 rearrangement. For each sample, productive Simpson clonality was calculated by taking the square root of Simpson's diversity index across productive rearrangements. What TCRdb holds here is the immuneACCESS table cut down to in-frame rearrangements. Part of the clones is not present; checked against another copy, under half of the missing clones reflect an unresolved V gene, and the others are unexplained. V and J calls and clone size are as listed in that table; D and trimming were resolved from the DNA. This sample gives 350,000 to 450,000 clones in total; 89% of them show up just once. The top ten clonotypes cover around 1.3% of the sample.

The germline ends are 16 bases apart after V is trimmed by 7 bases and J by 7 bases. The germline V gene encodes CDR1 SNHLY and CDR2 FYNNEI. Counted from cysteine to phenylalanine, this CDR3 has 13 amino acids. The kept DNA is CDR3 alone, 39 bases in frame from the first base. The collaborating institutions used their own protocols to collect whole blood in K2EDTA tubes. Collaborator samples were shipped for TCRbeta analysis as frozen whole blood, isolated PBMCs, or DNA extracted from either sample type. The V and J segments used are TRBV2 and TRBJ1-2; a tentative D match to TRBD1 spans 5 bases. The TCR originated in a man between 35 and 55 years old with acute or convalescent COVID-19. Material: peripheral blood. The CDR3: CASNGGDLGGYTF. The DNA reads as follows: TGTGCCAGCAATGGCGGGGACCTAGGTGGCTACACCTTC.